The source of this T cell receptor beta chain is a study of T cell responses to AZD1222 COVID-19 vaccine. CDR1 MNHEY and CDR2 SMNVEV come from the germline V gene (reference sequence). The CDR3 is 15 residues long. Trimming removed 5 bases from V and 3 bases from J; junction bases left unmatched: 6. This clone was found a few times. Clones were read by immunoSEQ multiplex PCR, and TCRdb kept only the in-frame ones, dropping some. The top ten clones hold approximately 10% of a sample with tens of thousands of clones, about 83% of them seen once. Pooled together were second doses at about 4 or about 12 weeks.

The sample was peripheral blood, taken 28 days after the second AZD1222 dose. The V call is TRBV27, the J call TRBJ1-5; 8 nucleotides line up with TRBD1. The TCR comes from an adult who received the AZD1222 COVID-19 vaccine. The CDR3 sequence: CASSGGTGLNQPQHF. The CDR3 region has the DNA TGTGCCAGCAGTGGAGGGACAGGACTCAATCAGCCCCAGCATTTT.